Reported below is one T cell receptor (beta chain). Under the authors' procedure: The assay estimated nucleated cells by amplifying reference gene primers. Here immunoSEQ multiplex PCR was the method, and the copy in TCRdb shows in-frame clones only, minus some. V and J calls plus clone size are reproduced from that table; the DNA served to infer D and trimming. The table lists about 140,000 clones, approximately 88% of them singletons. This specimen comes from a study of blood T cell repertoires in COVID-19. As for the study in general: Researchers got acute and convalescent COVID-19 samples from the United States, Italy and Spain. Sources were T cells, B-cell-depleted T cells, or PBMCs; the material itself was cDNA or gDNA.

Germline CDR1 LGHDT, CDR2 YNNKEL (reference sequence). The CDR3 sequence is 15 residues long. The ends were cut back, 0 bases at V and 4 bases at J, with 12 bases in the middle. The sequence derives from a man aged 55 to 70 with active or convalescent COVID-19. The chain is built from TRBV3-1 (or the pseudogene TRBV3-2) and TRBJ1-2, with D possibly matching TRBD1 (5 bases). Material: peripheral blood. CDR3 nucleotide sequence: TGTGCCAGCAGCCAAGATAGGGACTTCTTCTATGGCTACACCTTC. It translates to CASSQDRDFFYGYTF.